These 30 T cell receptor beta chains originate from one sample sequenced in a study of blood T cell repertoires in COVID-19. Clones were read by immunoSEQ multiplex PCR, and TCRdb kept only the in-frame ones, dropping some. Of about 340,000 clones in the sample, 92% were seen once. Sequenced: PBMCs or T cells enriched from blood (not recorded which). The source of these receptors is a woman aged 25 to 39 who had recovered from COVID-19.

The chain combines TRBV7-2 with TRBJ2-3, with 8 bases identical to TRBD2. Germline trimming cut 3 bases from V and 3 bases from J; bases unmatched to any gene: 8. CDR1 and CDR2 (germline): SGHTA, FQGNSA. CDR3 length: 16 residues. CDR3 region: CASSFKSGSLTDTQYF. As DNA, the CDR3 is TGTGCCAGCAGCTTTAAGAGCGGGAGTCTTACAGATACGCAGTATTTT. The full variable domain, completed using reference TRBV7-2 and TRBJ2-3, is GAGVSQSPSNKVTEKGKDVELRCDPISGHTALYWYRQSLGQGLEFLIYFQGNSAPDKSGLPSDRFSAERTGGSVSTLTIQRTQQEDSAVYLCASSFKSGSLTDTQYFGPGTRLTVL.

The rearrangement joins TRBV19 to TRBJ1-5; 7 nucleotides agree with TRBD1. V was clipped by 6 bases and J by 3 bases; unmatched bases: 5. The CDR3 length is 14 residues. The V gene's germline CDR1 is LNHDA and CDR2 SQIVND (reference sequence). The CDR3 loop is CASRAGQVNQPQHF. The CDR3 nucleotides are TGTGCCAGTAGAGCTGGACAGGTCAATCAGCCCCAGCATTTT. Variable domain in full (rest from reference TRBV19 and TRBJ1-5): DGGITQSPKYLFRKEGQNVTLSCEQNLNHDAMYWYRQDPGQGLRLIYYSQIVNDFQKGDIAEGYSVSREKKESFPLTVTSAQKNPTAFYLCASRAGQVNQPQHFGDGTRLSIL.

This clone was seen a single time. V gene TRBV7-9 combines with J gene TRBJ2-5; 11 bases are a match to TRBD2. Germline assignment: CDR1 SEHNR and CDR2 FQNEAQ (reference sequence). The V segment lost 8 bases and the J segment 5 bases; nucleotides outside the gene matches: 4. CDR3 length: 13 amino acids. DNA of the CDR3: TGTGCCAGCGGCCTAGCGGGAGGTGAGACCCAGTACTTC. Amino acid sequence: CASGLAGGETQYF.

V gene TRBV2 combines with J gene TRBJ2-5; possible D gene TRBD2, 6 bases. V dropped 4 bases and J dropped 5 bases, with 14 bases sitting between them. The CDR3 has 14 amino acids. The germline V gene encodes CDR1 SNHLY and CDR2 FYNNEI. CDR3 DNA sequence: TGTGCCAGCAGTGGATTGACTAGGGCCGAGACCCAGTACTTC. Protein sequence: CASSGLTRAETQYF. The whole variable domain, filled in from reference TRBV2 and TRBJ2-5, reads EPEVTQTPSHQVTQMGQEVILRCVPISNHLYFYWYRQILGQKVEFLVSFYNNEISEKSEIFDDQFSVERPDGSNFTLKIRSTKLEDSAMYFCASSGLTRAETQYFGPGTRLLVL.

The CDR3 coding sequence is TGTGCCAGCAGCAAAGCTAGGGAGACTAATGAAAAACTGTTTTTT. As protein: CASSKARETNEKLFF. The V and J genes are TRBV21-1 and TRBJ1-4. TRBV21-1 constitutes a pseudogene. CDR3 size: 15 residues.

The genes are TRBV4-3 and TRBJ2-1; 9 bases line up with TRBD2. Germline loops: CDR1 LGHNA, CDR2 YSLEER. The trim removed 4 bases at V and 2 bases at J, leaving 9 bases unmatched. This CDR3 region has 17 residues. The CDR3 sequence is CASSPSRAGGTYNEQFF. The DNA of the CDR3 is TGCGCCAGCAGCCCCTCTAGAGCGGGGGGTACCTACAATGAGCAGTTCTTC.

V usage is TRBV28 and J usage is TRBJ1-5; TRBD1 aligns across 8 bases. The CDR3 covers 14 residues. V gave up 7 bases and J gave up 6 bases; unmatched junction bases: 8. The germline CDR1 and CDR2 sequences are MDHEN and SYDVKM. Here the CDR3 reads CASKATGGGQPQHF. The CDR3 bases are TGTGCCAGCAAAGCCACAGGGGGGGGTCAGCCCCAGCATTTT.

The J gene is TRBJ1-2, the V gene TRBV7-9, with TRBD1 as a possible D gene (5 bases). V was pared by 5 bases and J by 8 bases, with 9 bases between. CDR1 and CDR2 from the germline V gene are SEHNR and FQNEAQ (reference sequence). The CDR3 runs to 11 residues. Written as DNA, the CDR3 is TGTGCCAGCAGCCCAGGGAGGGGCTACACCTTC. It is translated as CASSPGRGYTF.

This clone was seen just once. This chain connects TRBV15 to TRBJ2-1; D gene uncertain. The CDR3 consists of 14 residues. Trimming left V 1 base short and J 8 bases short, with 12 bases between. CDR1 and CDR2 (germline): LNHNV, YYDKDF (reference sequence). The CDR3 sequence: CATSRVLAPHEQFF. DNA of the CDR3: TGTGCCACCAGCAGAGTCTTGGCCCCACATGAGCAGTTCTTC.

V usage is TRBV28 and J usage is TRBJ2-7; D remains unclear. Trimming stripped 7 bases from V and 3 bases from J, with 7 bases between. The CDR3 extends over 11 amino acids. Per germline, CDR1 MDHEN and CDR2 SYDVKM. CDR3 nucleotide sequence: TGTGCCAGCATGTCCCACTACGAGCAGTACTTC. This gives the protein CASMSHYEQYF.

J is TRBJ2-2 and V is TRBV7-2, with 9 nucleotides matching TRBD2. CDR3 length: 16 amino acids. V was clipped by 4 bases and J by 4 bases; unmatched bases: 7. Germline CDR1 is SGHTA and CDR2 is FQGNSA. CDR3 DNA: TGTGCCAGCAGCTCCCGGCGGGGGGGAGGCACCGGGGAGCTGTTTTTT. It codes for CASSSRRGGGTGELFF.

This chain joins TRBV5-1 and TRBJ2-2, with D tentatively TRBD2 (5 bases). The V end was cut by 4 bases, the J end by 7 bases, with 17 bases between. CDR1 and CDR2 (germline): SGHRS, YFSETQ. CDR3 length: 15 residues. CDR3 nucleotides: TGCGCCAGCAGCGTGACTACCACCCCGAACGGGGAGCTGTTTTTT. Protein: CASSVTTTPNGELFF.

This chain uses TRBV28 with TRBJ1-4; 7 nucleotides agree with TRBD1. Germline trimming cut 6 bases from V and 4 bases from J; bases unmatched to any gene: 8. CDR1 and CDR2 from the germline V gene are MDHEN and SYDVKM. The CDR3 spans 15 residues. DNA for the CDR3: TGTGCCAGCAGCCCGACAGGGATGCGTAATGAAAAACTGTTTTTT. Protein: CASSPTGMRNEKLFF.

The chain couples TRBV28 to TRBJ1-6; D remains ambiguous. The V gene lost 5 bases and the J gene lost 0 bases, with 11 bases spanning the gap. Germline CDR1 is MDHEN and CDR2 is SYDVKM. The CDR3 is 16 amino acids. The CDR3: CASSPSLSSYNSPLHF. Written as DNA, the CDR3 is TGTGCCAGCAGTCCTAGTCTAAGCTCCTATAATTCACCCCTCCACTTT.

The chain employs TRBV12-3 or TRBV12-4 and TRBJ2-1, with 8 bases matching TRBD2. V shed 3 bases, J shed 12 bases, and the junction held 4 bases outside the gene matches. The CDR3 covers 12 residues. CDR3 sequence (DNA): TGTGCCAGCAGTTTGTGGGCGGGAGGGCAGTTCTTC. Residues: CASSLWAGGQFF.

This clone appeared once. V usage is TRBV5-4 and J usage is TRBJ2-3, with TRBD2 matching over 11 bases. CDR3 size: 16 residues. J gave up 2 bases and V 3 bases, and 5 bases lay outside the gene matches. The germline CDR1 and CDR2 sequences are SGHNT and YYREEE (reference sequence). The CDR3 is CASSSGTSGYTDTQYF. In DNA, the CDR3 is TGTGCCAGCAGCTCCGGGACTAGCGGATACACAGATACGCAGTATTTT.

The V gene is TRBV5-4, the J gene TRBJ2-1; weak D call: TRBD2 (6 bases). The CDR3 is 14 residues long. Germline values: CDR1 SGHNT, CDR2 YYREEE (reference sequence). V lost 2 bases to trimming and J lost 8 bases, with 14 bases between them. The CDR3: CASSFGTQIDEQFF. The CDR3 DNA follows: TGTGCCAGCAGCTTCGGGACTCAAATCGATGAGCAGTTCTTC.

This clone is a singleton in its sample. J is TRBJ2-1 and V is TRBV9, with TRBD2 as a possible D gene (6 bases). This CDR3 region has 16 residues. V gave up 0 bases and J gave up 2 bases, with 12 bases separating them. Germline V gene sequence: CDR1 SGDLS, CDR2 YYNGEE. Written as DNA, the CDR3 is TGTGCCAGCAGCGTAGGTGGGTCGGGGGCCTACAATGAGCAGTTCTTC. The encoded protein is CASSVGGSGAYNEQFF. The variable domain in full, completed from reference TRBV9 and TRBJ2-1, reads DSGVTQTPKHLITATGQRVTLRCSPRSGDLSVYWYQQSLDQGLQFLIQYYNGEERAKGNILERFSAQQFPDLHSELNLSSLELGDSALYFCASSVGGSGAYNEQFFGPGTRLTVL.

This chain links TRBV7-2 with TRBJ2-3; possibly TRBD2 for D (5 bases). The CDR3 length is 14 residues. Germline V CDR1 and CDR2: SGHTA, FQGNSA. V was pared by 1 base and J by 6 bases, with 11 bases between. CDR3 coding DNA: TGTGCCAGCAGCTTAGTGGAAATAGCGGATACGCAGTATTTT. As protein: CASSLVEIADTQYF.

The chain combines TRBV18 with TRBJ2-7; 9 nucleotides match TRBD1. The CDR3 covers 17 residues. V dropped 0 bases and J dropped 3; count of bases not matched to a gene: 9. Germline CDR1 is KGHSH and CDR2 is LQKENI. The CDR3 spells CASSPPVRDRGGYEQYF. The CDR3 region has the DNA TGTGCCAGCTCACCACCGGTTAGAGACAGGGGGGGCTACGAGCAGTACTTC.

This rearrangement joins TRBV6-5 to TRBJ1-5; TRBD1 might be the D (6 bases). This CDR3 is 15 amino acids long. Germline V gene data show CDR1 as MNHEY and CDR2 as SVGAGI. V was clipped by 2 bases and J by 4 bases, with 12 bases between them. CDR3 amino acids: CASSYGAGVNQPQHF. CDR3 DNA sequence: TGTGCCAGCAGTTACGGGGCAGGGGTGAATCAGCCCCAGCATTTT.

This CDR3 is CASSPQGSQPQHF. The CDR3, as DNA: TGTGCCAGCAGCCCTCAGGGTTCCCAGCCCCAGCATTTT. The chain has TRBV7-9 and TRBJ1-5; TRBD1 is a possible D gene (5 bases). Germline V CDR1 and CDR2: SEHNR, FQNEAQ (reference sequence). The ends were cut back, 5 bases at V and 7 bases at J, with 12 bases in the middle. This CDR3 contains 13 residues.

This chain uses TRBV9 with TRBJ1-3, with D possibly TRBD1 on 5 matching bases. Germline CDR1 SGDLS, CDR2 YYNGEE. This CDR3 spans 16 amino acids. The V end was cut by 0 bases, the J end by 0 bases, with 10 bases between. The CDR3 DNA follows: TGTGCCAGCAGCGTAGGTGGGGGGAACTCTGGAAACACCATATATTTT. This sequence encodes CASSVGGGNSGNTIYF.

This clone was seen a single time. This chain connects TRBV28 to TRBJ2-7; D is possibly TRBD2 (8 bases). V was clipped by 6 bases and J by 5 bases, with 38 bases between them. This CDR3 has 21 residues. In germline, CDR1 is MDHEN, CDR2 SYDVKM. CDR3 DNA: TGTGCCAGCAGGAGTGGCGCAGGGGGGTCGCTTGCTCCGGGAGGGGGCAACGAGCAGTACTTC. It encodes CASRSGAGGSLAPGGGNEQYF.

The chain links TRBV6-2 or TRBV6-3 to TRBJ1-2; possible D gene TRBD1, 6 bases. The CDR3 is 15 amino acids. Germline CDR1 and CDR2: MNHEY and SVGEGT. Trimming removed 4 bases at V and 0 bases at J, with 12 bases between. Here the CDR3 reads CASSSWTEANYGYTF. As DNA, the CDR3 is TGTGCCAGCAGTTCGTGGACAGAGGCTAACTATGGCTACACCTTC.

The chain uses TRBV14 and TRBJ2-5; 10 nucleotides match TRBD2. Germline CDR1 reads SGHDN; CDR2 reads FVKESK. V lost 3 bases and J lost 4; bases outside the gene matches: 11. This CDR3 is built from 17 residues. Here the CDR3 reads CASSQIGLAAAGETQYF. CDR3 sequence (DNA): TGTGCCAGCAGCCAGATTGGACTAGCGGCCGCCGGAGAGACCCAGTACTTC.

This chain joins TRBV5-1 and TRBJ2-1; 9 bases line up with TRBD1. Germline V gene sequence: CDR1 SGHRS, CDR2 YFSETQ. The CDR3 spans 12 residues. V was clipped by 2 bases and J by 15 bases; unmatched bases: 6. The CDR3, as DNA: TGCGCCAGCAGCTTAGGGGACAGGGTGTTGTTCTTC. This codes for CASSLGDRVLFF.

V is TRBV19 and J is TRBJ1-1; D is unclear. The CDR3 has 14 amino acids. Germline V CDR1 and CDR2: LNHDA, SQIVND (reference sequence). The V end was cut by 7 bases, the J end by 1 base, with 13 bases between. The CDR3 bases are TGTGCCAGTACCCGCGCGGCGGCGAACACTGAAGCTTTCTTT. Its protein product is CASTRAAANTEAFF.

Here the CDR3 DNA reads TGTGCCAGCAGTTTCGGGACACGGAGTAAGCAGTTCTTC. Residues: CASSFGTRSKQFF. This chain links TRBV28 with TRBJ2-1; D possibly corresponds to TRBD1 (6 bases). Germline CDR1 and CDR2: MDHEN and SYDVKM. The CDR3 is 13 amino acids. The germline V and J ends were trimmed by 3 bases and 11 bases, with 14 bases remaining between them.

This clone has only one observation. V gene TRBV27 combines with J gene TRBJ1-2; 9 bases match TRBD1. After removal of 3 bases from V and 5 bases from J, the junction contained 7 bases not matched to a gene. The CDR3 spans 15 residues. The germline CDR1 and CDR2 sequences are MNHEY and SMNVEV (reference sequence). This chain's CDR3 is CASSFSRTGEYGYTF. Here the CDR3 DNA reads TGTGCCAGCAGTTTCTCAAGGACAGGGGAGTATGGCTACACCTTC.